This T cell receptor (beta chain) was identified in a study of blood T cells in healthy people across ages. This clonotype was counted between two and nine times. The second PCR ran about 6 to 11 cycles with a sample-barcoded 5' primer and J-beta primers. Tags on each cDNA molecule came from a template-switch adaptor with 12 random nucleotides. TCRdb redid the calling of the 5' RACE reads with MiXCR, one entry per CDR3 protein. The sample includes approximately 830,000 distinct CDR3 sequences, roughly 60% of them seen just once. Each sample used at least 6 million PBMCs. Germline CDR1 and CDR2: SQVTM and ANQGSEA. The CDR3 spans 15 residues. V trimming: 3 bases; J trimming: 5 bases; junction bases outside the gene matches: 9.

The receptor was derived from a man in his thirties or forties in good health. The sample taken for sequencing was blood. The chain is built from TRBV29-1 and TRBJ2-3, with TRBD2 identical over 9 bases. The CDR3 region has the DNA TGCAGCGTTGAGCGGCCAGCGGGGGGCTTAGATACGCAGTATTTT. Residues: CSVERPAGGLDTQYF.